Listed here are 11 T cell receptor beta chains from one sample, sequenced in a study of T cells in Graves' hyperthyroidism and ophthalmopathy. Authors of the study amplified TCR beta CDR3 regions from RNA transcripts. When the TCR CDR3 underwent first-round RT-PCR, the HTBI primer set was used. In TCRdb, the multiplex PCR reads were re-called with MiXCR into one record per CDR3 protein. This table has under 650,000 distinct CDR3 sequences, about 17% appearing once. Sequenced sample: blood. Every receptor here comes from a woman in her thirties with Graves' hyperthyroidism.

This clonotype has just a few counts. The CDR3 DNA follows: TGTGCCTGGAGTGCCGGGCCTTCCTACGAGCAGTACTTC. This codes for CAWSAGPSYEQYF. The genes are TRBV30 and TRBJ2-7; D uncertain. This CDR3 comprises 13 residues. The V gene lost 1 base and the J gene lost 1 base, with 8 bases spanning the gap. The germline V gene has CDR1 GTSNPN and CDR2 SVGIG (reference sequence).

This clonotype was counted a few times. The genes are TRBV6-1 and TRBJ2-3; 13 bases are shared with TRBD2. The germline gives CDR1 MNHNS, CDR2 SASEGT. V shed 6 bases and J 5 bases; nucleotides not matched to a gene: 8. The CDR3 runs 16 residues. CDR3 protein: CASRLGLAGSGDTQYF. The CDR3 DNA reads as TGTGCCAGCAGGTTGGGACTAGCGGGATCCGGAGATACGCAGTATTTT.

This clonotype showed up many times. This sequence joins TRBV20-1 and TRBJ2-7; 10 nucleotides align to TRBD1. The CDR3 extends over 12 amino acids. Germline CDR1 is DFQATT and CDR2 is SNEGSKA (reference sequence). V lost 7 bases to trimming and J lost 4 bases; unmatched junction nucleotides: 4. In DNA, the CDR3 is TGCAGTGGACAGGGGGCATATTACGAGCAGTACTTC. The encoded protein is CSGQGAYYEQYF.

This clonotype was found many times. The rearrangement uses TRBV2 and TRBJ2-7, with D maybe TRBD2 (5 bases). Trimming pared 1 base from V and 7 bases from J, leaving 20 bases between. The germline CDR1 and CDR2 sequences are SNHLY and FYNNEI. The CDR3 sequence is 16 residues long. The CDR3 sequence: CASSEVGVGSPTEQYF. DNA of the CDR3: TGTGCCAGCAGTGAAGTGGGAGTGGGGTCCCCTACGGAGCAGTACTTC.

Comments on this clonotype: A read error is possible here, since a much larger clone lies one base away. This CDR3 is missing its conserved last phenylalanine or tryptophan, likely due to a read error. This sequence joins TRBV29-1 and TRBJ2-7; D gene ambiguous. The V end was cut by 3 bases, the J end by 1 base, with 4 bases between. This CDR3 region has 11 residues. Germline V gene lookup returns CDR1 SQVTM and CDR2 ANQGSEA. CDR3 coding DNA: TGCAGCGTTGAGAAGTCCTACGAGCAGTACCTC. Its protein is CSVEKSYEQYL.

In its sample, this clonotype was seen many times. The V call is TRBV20-1, the J call TRBJ1-4, with TRBD1 matching 9 bases. The length of the CDR3 is 15 residues. After removal of 1 base from V and 4 bases from J, the junction contained 4 bases not matched to a gene. Germline CDR1 reads DFQATT; CDR2 reads SNEGSKA (reference sequence). The CDR3 reads CSARVKTGGNEKLFF. The CDR3 DNA sequence: TGCAGTGCTAGAGTAAAGACAGGGGGTAATGAAAAACTGTTTTTT.

There are many counts of this clonotype. The rearrangement uses TRBV27 and TRBJ2-1, with 11 bases aligning to TRBD2. V lost 6 bases and J lost 2; bases outside the gene matches: 9. The CDR3 is 17 residues long. The germline V gene encodes CDR1 MNHEY and CDR2 SMNVEV (reference sequence). CDR3 bases: TGTGCCAGCAGAACCCACGCGACTAGCGGGACCTACAATGAGCAGTTCTTC. Amino acid sequence: CASRTHATSGTYNEQFF.

This clonotype occurred a few times. As DNA, the CDR3 is TGTGCCTGGAGTTTTCGGACAGGGACAACAGCTTTCTTT. The encoded protein is CAWSFRTGTTAFF. The V gene is TRBV30, the J gene TRBJ1-1; 8 bases align to TRBD1. The CDR3 is 13 residues long. Germline trimming cut 2 bases from V and 10 bases from J; bases unmatched to any gene: 9. From germline, CDR1 is GTSNPN and CDR2 SVGIG (reference sequence).

The chain recombines TRBV4-3 with TRBJ1-6; D unclear. CDR1 and CDR2 from the germline V gene are LGHNA and YSLEER. The V end lost 1 base, the J end lost 7 bases, and 5 bases lay between the germline ends. The CDR3 covers 13 residues. The CDR3 loop is CASSQVTNSPLHF. The CDR3 DNA reads as TGCGCCAGCAGCCAAGTAACGAATTCACCCCTCCACTTT.

This clonotype was picked up a small number of times. V usage is TRBV13 and J usage is TRBJ2-5; D possibly matches TRBD1 or TRBD2 (5 bases each). The CDR3 has 13 amino acids. CDR1 is PRHDT, CDR2 FYEKMQ, per germline (reference sequence). The germline V and J ends were trimmed by 5 bases and 3 bases, with 10 bases remaining between them. CDR3 region: CASSGGPEETQYF. The CDR3 DNA follows: TGTGCCAGCAGCGGGGGACCTGAAGAGACCCAGTACTTC. The full variable domain, rest sourced from reference TRBV13 and TRBJ2-5, is AAGVIQSPRHLIKEKRETATLKCYPIPRHDTVYWYQQGPGQDPQFLISFYEKMQSDKGSIPDRFSAQQFSDYHSELNMSSLELGDSALYFCASSGGPEETQYFGPGTRLLVL.

A few counts support this clonotype. V gene TRBV29-1 combines with J gene TRBJ2-7; D remains ambiguous. Looked up from germline, CDR1 is SQVTM and CDR2 is ANQGSEA. This CDR3 is built from 13 residues. Trimming removed 3 bases from V and 6 bases from J, with 15 bases in between. The CDR3 bases are TGCAGCGTTGAGGCGCAGGTTTTGGGCGAGCAGTACTTC. Protein product: CSVEAQVLGEQYF.